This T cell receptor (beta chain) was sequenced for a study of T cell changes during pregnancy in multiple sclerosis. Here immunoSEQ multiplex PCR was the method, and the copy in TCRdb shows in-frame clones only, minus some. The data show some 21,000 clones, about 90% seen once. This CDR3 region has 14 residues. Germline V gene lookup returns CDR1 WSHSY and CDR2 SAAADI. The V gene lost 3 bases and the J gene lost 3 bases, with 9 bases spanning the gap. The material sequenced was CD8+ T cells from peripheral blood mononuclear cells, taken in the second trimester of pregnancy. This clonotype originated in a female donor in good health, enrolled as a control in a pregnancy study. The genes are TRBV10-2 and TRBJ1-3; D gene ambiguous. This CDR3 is CASSDEGSGNTIYF. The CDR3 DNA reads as TGCGCCAGCAGTGATGAGGGAAGTGGAAACACCATATATTTT.